Listed below are T cell receptor beta chains from one sample, sequenced in a study. MiXCR was run by TCRdb on the 5' RACE reads, yielding one entry per CDR3 protein. The sample comprises 6,000 or so distinct CDR3 sequences, just over 30% of which are singletons, and less than 8% rests with the top ten. Sequencing was carried out using memory CD4+ T cells sorted from a lymph node. The source is a female donor with breast cancer. Each CDR3 is given with its conserved first and last residue. A D gene is named only where the DNA matches it firmly. A clone size is listed for some rows: how often the clone was seen (once, few, many), or a class if it is expanded.

clone size	V gene	J gene	D gene	CDR3 DNA	CDR3 protein
many	TRBV7-2	TRBJ2-1	-	TGTGCCAGCAGCGGACTGGGCTACAATGAGCAGTTCTTC	CASSGLGYNEQFF
many	TRBV30	TRBJ2-2	-	TGTGCCTGGAGTGTCGGGCATCTGAACACCGGGGAGCTGTTTTTT	CAWSVGHLNTGELFF
-	TRBV11-2	TRBJ2-1	-	TGTGCCAGCAGCTTAGGTGGGGAGCAGTTCTTC	CASSLGGEQFF
large	TRBV7-3	TRBJ2-3	-	TGTGCCAGCAGCTTGGGCCCCCGGGCCACAGATACGCAGTATTTT	CASSLGPRATDTQYF
large	TRBV5-1	TRBJ1-2	-	TGCGCCAGCAGCTTGTCTCCTAACTATGGCTACACCTTC	CASSLSPNYGYTF
few	TRBV5-1	TRBJ2-1	TRBD2	TGCGCCAGCAGCTTAGTAGCGGGAGGTTCCTACAATGAGCAGTTCTTC	CASSLVAGGSYNEQFF
medium-sized	TRBV6-5	TRBJ2-5	-	TGTGCCAGCAGTCGGGACCAAGAGACCCAGTACTTC	CASSRDQETQYF
-	TRBV20-1	TRBJ2-1	-	TGCAGTGCTAAAGATCCCCGCAACTCCTACAATGAGCGGTTCTTC	CSAKDPRNSYNERFF
many	TRBV12-3/TRBV12-4	TRBJ1-1	TRBD1	TGTGCCAGCAGCCCGGGGACAGGGGGGACTTTCTTT	CASSPGTGGTFF
-	TRBV10-3	TRBJ1-5	-	TGTGCCATCAGTCCTCAGGGTAGCAATCAGCCCCAGCATTTT	CAISPQGSNQPQHF
-	TRBV19	TRBJ2-5	TRBD2	TGTGCCAGTAGCACCCCTAAACGGACTAGCGGGAGTCAAGAGACCCAGTACTTC	CASSTPKRTSGSQETQYF
-	TRBV6-5	TRBJ1-2	-	TGTGCCAGCAGTTCCGCGACAGATGGCTACACCTTC	CASSSATDGYTF
-	TRBV3-1	TRBJ2-2	-	-	CASGRAGGLPGSCFF
medium-sized	TRBV7-8	TRBJ2-7	-	TGTGCCAGCAGCACCCGGCTGGGCAGGGTTCCCTACGAGCAGTACTTC	CASSTRLGRVPYEQYF
-	TRBV5-1	TRBJ2-7	TRBD2	TGCGCCAGCAGCCCTTGGGGGGGCTCCTACGAGCAGTACTTC	CASSPWGGSYEQYF
many	TRBV7-2	TRBJ1-1	-	TGTGCCAGCAGCCGTGGGGTAATATATTGGAACACTGAAGCTTTCTTT	CASSRGVIYWNTEAFF
large	TRBV2	TRBJ1-5	-	TGTGCCAGCAACAGGGCGGGTGATCAGCCCCAGCATTTT	CASNRAGDQPQHF
many	TRBV30	TRBJ1-5	-	TGTGCCTGGAGGGTACAGGGTGGTAGCAATCAGCCCCAGCATTTT	CAWRVQGGSNQPQHF
medium-sized	TRBV25-1	TRBJ2-3	TRBD2	TGTGCCAGCAGTGGTAGGGTAGCGGGAGCGGGCACAGATACGCAGTATTTT	CASSGRVAGAGTDTQYF
many	TRBV28	TRBJ1-1	-	TGTGCCAGCTACGACTCGGGCAGTAGGAACACTGAAGCTTTCTTT	CASYDSGSRNTEAFF
medium-sized	TRBV7-2	TRBJ2-4	-	TGTGCCAGCAGCTTAGCATCCTCTCTAGCCAAAAACATTCAGTACTTC	CASSLASSLAKNIQYF
medium-sized	TRBV5-1	TRBJ1-2	-	TGCGCCAGCAGCTTGTCCGGGACGGATGGCTACACCTTC	CASSLSGTDGYTF
many	TRBV3-1	TRBJ2-1	-	TGTGCCAGCAGCCTCCCCAGACGCTCCTACAATGAGCAGTTCTTC	CASSLPRRSYNEQFF
medium-sized	TRBV18	TRBJ1-5	-	TGTGCCAGTCAACAGGGCGGAGATCAGCCCCAGCATTTT	CASQQGGDQPQHF
-	TRBV4-1	TRBJ1-5	-	TGCGCCAGCAGCCAGACAAGACAGAGGGATCAGCCCCAGCATTTT	CASSQTRQRDQPQHF